This T cell receptor (beta chain) was sequenced in a study of T cell repertoires in cytomegalovirus infection. This clonotype was observed a few times. Its target is unknown. CDR3 length: 13 residues. The germline V and J ends were trimmed by 5 bases and 4 bases, with 9 bases remaining between them. MiXCR, run by TCRdb on the reads, gives a single entry per CDR3 protein. The data show tens of thousands of distinct CDR3 sequences, 20% to 25% seen once. This specimen consisted of CD8+ T cells from cultured PBMCs, obtained from culture after CMV antigen stimulation. This chain links TRBV12-3 or TRBV12-4 with TRBJ1-5; D remains unclear. The TCR comes from a human donor in good health (CMV status not recorded). Some clones in this sample may be carry-over from other donors' samples. CDR3 in DNA: TGTGCCAGCAGTCGGTCCTGGAATCAGCCCCAGCATTTT. Residues: CASSRSWNQPQHF.